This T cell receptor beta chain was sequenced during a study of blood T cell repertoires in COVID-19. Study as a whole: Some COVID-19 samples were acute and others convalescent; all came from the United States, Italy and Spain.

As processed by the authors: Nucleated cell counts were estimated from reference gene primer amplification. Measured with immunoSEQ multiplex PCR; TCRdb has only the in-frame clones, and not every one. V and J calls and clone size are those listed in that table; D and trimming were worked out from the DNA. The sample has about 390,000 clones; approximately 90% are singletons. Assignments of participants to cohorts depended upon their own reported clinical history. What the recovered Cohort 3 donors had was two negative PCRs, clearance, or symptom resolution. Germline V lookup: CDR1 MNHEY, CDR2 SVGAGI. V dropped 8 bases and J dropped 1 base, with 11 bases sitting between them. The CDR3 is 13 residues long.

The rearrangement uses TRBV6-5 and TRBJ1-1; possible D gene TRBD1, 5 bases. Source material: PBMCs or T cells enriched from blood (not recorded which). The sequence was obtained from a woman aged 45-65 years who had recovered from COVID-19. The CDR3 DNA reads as TGTGCCAGCGGTCAGGGTAAGAACACTGAAGCTTTCTTT. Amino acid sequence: CASGQGKNTEAFF.